The text below deals with one T cell receptor beta chain. The entry originates in a study of blood T cell repertoires in COVID-19. Study in general: Spain, Italy and the United States supplied samples that represented acute and convalescent COVID-19. PBMCs, B-cell-depleted T cells, or T cells were the source of the cDNA or gDNA that made up the material.

Seattle cases were enrolled at active infection and followed longitudinally. Germline trimming cut 3 bases from V and 2 bases from J; bases unmatched to any gene: 0. In germline, CDR1 is MNHNS, CDR2 SASEGT. The CDR3 covers 14 residues. Measured with immunoSEQ multiplex PCR; TCRdb has only the in-frame clones, and not every one. The sample has hundreds of thousands of clones; 85% to 90% are singletons. This TCR came from a man younger than 35 with COVID-19, enrolled during active disease. The chain employs TRBV6-1 and TRBJ2-7, with 11 bases lining up with TRBD2. Sample: peripheral blood. CDR3 amino acids: CASSDSGRAYEQYF. The CDR3 DNA is TGTGCCAGCAGTGATAGCGGGAGGGCCTACGAGCAGTACTTC.